This T cell receptor (beta chain) was recorded in a study of T-cell reconstitution after alpha-beta-depleted transplantation in children. V was pared by 0 bases and J by 4 bases, with 7 bases between. This CDR3 region has 14 residues. Germline lookup yields CDR1 MGHRA and CDR2 YSYEKL. General observations from the study: High day-60 TCRbeta diversity in some patients came from surviving recipient T cells and thymic progenitors. The study reportedly traced alpha-beta T cells about two months after transplant to several hundred expanded graft clones.

As for this clonotype: The antigen remains undetermined.

As it was prepared, the TCRbeta library received unique molecular identifiers. TCRdb reanalysed the PCR reads using MiXCR and keeps one entry per CDR3 protein. The profile shows around 140,000 distinct CDR3 sequences, about 9% of them singletons. This chain uses TRBV4-1 with TRBJ2-1; D possibly corresponds to TRBD1 (5 bases). The sequencing used PBMCs, mostly from graft donor cells, collected 180 days after TCRalphabeta/CD19-depleted stem cell transplant. This clonotype was obtained from a female patient aged 2-9 years who had a stem cell transplant for congenital amegakaryocytic thrombocytopenia, so the T cells may come from the graft donor. This CDR3 is CASSQEQVYNEQFF. For the CDR3, the DNA is TGCGCCAGCAGCCAAGAACAGGTATACAATGAGCAGTTCTTC.